Following are 8 T cell receptor beta chains from one sample sequenced in a study of beta chain features in type 1 diabetes. Every isolated RNA sample was fully reverse transcribed, so sequencing captured expressed TCRB transcripts. Profiled with immunoSEQ multiplex PCR; TCRdb holds only in-frame clones, not every one. The sample includes 390,000 or so clones, 11% to 15% seen only once; the top ten take around 0.039%. Sequencing was carried out using naive CD4+ T cells from blood. The origin of the receptors is a man aged 30 to 39 in good health.

This clone was seen a handful of times. The chain recombines TRBV7-3 with TRBJ1-3; D might be TRBD1 (5 bases). Trimming cost V 5 bases and J 2 bases, with 10 bases left between them. CDR3 length: 14 amino acids. CDR1 and CDR2 (germline): SGHTA, FQGTGA. The CDR3 loop is CASSVGTAGNTIYF. The DNA of the CDR3 is TGTGCCAGCAGCGTGGGGACGGCTGGAAACACCATATATTTT.

This clone was seen a few times. The chain links TRBV10-3 to TRBJ2-5; D is possibly TRBD2 (5 bases). Germline assignment: CDR1 ENHRY and CDR2 SYGVKD. The CDR3 extends over 14 amino acids. Between the trimmed V and J ends, which lost 7 bases and 1 base, there was a span of 13 bases. The CDR3 here is CAIKGSVAQETQYF. The CDR3 nucleotides read TGTGCCATCAAAGGGAGCGTGGCCCAAGAGACCCAGTACTTC.

This chain uses TRBV28 with TRBJ2-7; tentatively, D is TRBD1 or TRBD2 (5 bases each). Trimming cost V 10 bases and J 3 bases, with 19 bases left between them. This CDR3 spans 14 amino acids. The germline V gene encodes CDR1 MDHEN and CDR2 SYDVKM. CDR3 sequence reads: CATGAQGLGYEQYV. Written as DNA, the CDR3 is TGTGCCACCGGGGCGCAGGGTCTTGGCTACGAGCAGTACGTC.

CDR3 amino acids: CASSLSIRGQKETQYF. The DNA of the CDR3 is TGTGCCAGCAGCTTAAGCATCAGGGGGCAGAAAGAGACCCAGTACTTC. This chain connects TRBV5-7 to TRBJ2-5; 8 positions agree with TRBD1. TRBV5-7 is an open reading frame whose function is uncertain. V shed 2 bases, J shed 3 bases, and the junction held 9 bases outside the gene matches. This CDR3 has 16 amino acids.

This clone appeared a few times. The chain couples TRBV2 to TRBJ1-1; the D gene is possibly TRBD1 (5 bases). Germline CDR1 reads SNHLY; CDR2 reads FYNNEI. The CDR3 contains 14 residues. Trimming stripped 5 bases from V and 0 bases from J, with 10 bases between. This chain's CDR3 is CASSPRVLNTEAFF. CDR3 DNA: TGTGCCAGCAGTCCCAGGGTGTTGAACACTGAAGCTTTCTTT.

This clone was counted between two and nine times. The chain employs TRBV5-1 and TRBJ2-3, with D unresolved. V was shortened by 4 bases and J by 2 bases, with 8 bases between the two germline ends. CDR3 length: 13 amino acids. Germline V gives CDR1 SGHRS, CDR2 YFSETQ. CDR3 nucleotides: TGCGCCAGCAGCGAGGAAATCACAGATACGCAGTATTTT. Translating it yields CASSEEITDTQYF.

A few counts support this clone. The chain couples TRBV9 to TRBJ2-7; D may be TRBD1 (6 bases). V lost 2 bases, J lost 0 bases, and 12 bases lay in between. This CDR3 is built from 15 residues. Germline V gives CDR1 SGDLS, CDR2 YYNGEE. DNA of the CDR3: TGTGCCAGCAGCGTGACAGGTATCGGCTCCTACGAGCAGTACTTC. Translated: CASSVTGIGSYEQYF.

This clone was detected only a few times. The rearrangement joins TRBV7-8 to TRBJ2-3; D unresolved. Germline V gene data show CDR1 as SGHVS and CDR2 as FQNEAQ. The CDR3 covers 13 residues. Trimming stripped 1 base from V and 6 bases from J, with 8 bases between. As DNA, the CDR3 is TGTGCCAGCAGCTTAGAGTTTACGGATACGCAGTATTTT. Protein sequence: CASSLEFTDTQYF.